Listed below are T cell receptor beta chains from one sample, sequenced in a study of memory CD4+ T cells and cytomegalovirus serostatus. Data came from immunoSEQ multiplex PCR; TCRdb stores just in-frame clones and leaves some out. The profile covers some 44,000 clones, with roughly 73% appearing a single time and around 0.61% taken by the ten largest. Material: memory CD4+ T cells from blood. These receptors came from an adult in good health and CMV-seronegative. The CDR3 runs from the conserved cysteine through the conserved F or W. The D gene is left open where the match is weak. Size is omitted from some rows. Given values are once, few, many or a class for expanded clones.

d_gene	v_gene	abundance	j_gene	CDR3nt	CDR3aa
-	TRBV10-3	once	TRBJ2-3	TGTGCCATCAGTGAGTCTCAGGAAGATACGCAGTATTTT	CAISESQEDTQYF
TRBD1	TRBV7-9	-	TRBJ1-2	TGTGCCAGCAGCTTAGAACAGGGGGCAGATGGCTACACCTTC	CASSLEQGADGYTF
-	TRBV7-2	-	TRBJ1-2	TGTGCCAGCAGTAATTTACAACTCCTCTATGGCTACACCTTC	CASSNLQLLYGYTF
-	TRBV19	-	TRBJ1-1	TGTGCCAGTAGTACTGGACAGTTGAACACTGAAGCTTTCTTT	CASSTGQLNTEAFF
-	TRBV7-2	-	TRBJ2-1	TGTGCCAGCAGCTTGGGCGGCGGGCTTTGGGATGAGCAGTTCTTC	CASSLGGGLWDEQFF
-	TRBV7-6	-	TRBJ2-1	TGTGCCAGCAGCTTAGAACAGGGGAGGGGTGAGCAGTTCTTC	CASSLEQGRGEQFF
-	TRBV2	-	TRBJ1-5	TGTGCCAGCAGCAACAGGTCGGCAGCGAATCAGCCCCAGCATTTT	CASSNRSAANQPQHF
TRBD2	TRBV5-4	-	TRBJ2-2	TGTGCCAGCAGCCCGGGGTCCCTAGCGGGGGGTGGGGCCGGCACCGGGGAGCTGTTTTTT	CASSPGSLAGGGAGTGELFF
-	TRBV7-6	-	TRBJ2-5	TGTGCCAGCAGCTTAGATTGGGCAGCTGGAGAGACCCAGTACTTC	CASSLDWAAGETQYF
-	TRBV27	once	TRBJ1-2	TGTGCCAGCAGTTTGGCAGGTCACGAGGGGGGCTACACCTTC	CASSLAGHEGGYTF
-	TRBV7-6	-	TRBJ2-7	TGTGCCAGCAGCTTAGCGGGGGAATCGGGAGAGCAGTACTTC	CASSLAGESGEQYF
-	TRBV29-1	few	TRBJ1-1	TGCAGCGTTAGGGGTTTTCTGAGCACTGAAGCTTTCTTT	CSVRGFLSTEAFF
-	TRBV5-4	-	TRBJ2-2	TGTGCCAGCAGCCGGCGGGGAAGGCAGAACACCGGGGAGCTGTTTTTT	CASSRRGRQNTGELFF
TRBD1	TRBV7-2	-	TRBJ2-7	TGTGCCAGCAGCCCAACGGCGGGACAGGGGAACGAGCAGTACTTC	CASSPTAGQGNEQYF
-	TRBV20-1	-	TRBJ1-2	TGCAGTGCTAGAGGGTATGGCTACACCTTC	CSARGYGYTF
TRBD1	TRBV11-2	-	TRBJ2-4	TGTGCCAGCAGCCCATCCACAGGGGGATACATTCAGTACTTC	CASSPSTGGYIQYF
-	TRBV5-1	once	TRBJ2-2	TGCGCCAGCAGCTTAATGGAGGAGCTGTTTTTT	CASSLMEELFF
-	TRBV5-1	few	TRBJ1-2	TGCGCCAGCAGCTTGTGGGGGAGGGAGGAGGTCGATGGCTACACCTTC	CASSLWGREEVDGYTF
-	TRBV19	many	TRBJ2-7	TGTGCCACTTCGTTCCCGGGGAGCTCCTACGAGCAGTACTTC	CATSFPGSSYEQYF
-	TRBV7-3	few	TRBJ2-3	TGTGCCAGCAGCTCCCTACGGGCAGATACGCAGTATTTT	CASSSLRADTQYF
-	TRBV5-6	-	TRBJ1-1	TGTGCCAGCAGCTTGGAGGCCTTGAACACTGAAGCTTTCTTT	CASSLEALNTEAFF
-	TRBV7-2	few	TRBJ1-3	TGTGCCAGCAGCCCACAGACAGAATCCTCTGGAAACACCATATATTTT	CASSPQTESSGNTIYF
-	TRBV5-1	-	TRBJ1-6	TGCGCCAGCAGCTTGGCCGAGGATACAGGGAGAAATTCACCCCTCCACTTT	CASSLAEDTGRNSPLHF
-	TRBV28	-	TRBJ1-1	TGTGCCAGCAGTGGAAGGTGGAGGGGGAACACTGAAGCTTTCTTT	CASSGRWRGNTEAFF
-	TRBV18	-	TRBJ1-2	TGTGCCAGCTCACCCGCTAGGGCGTCGGAAAACTATGGCTACACCTTC	CASSPARASENYGYTF
-	TRBV7-2	-	TRBJ1-4	TGTGCCAGCAGCCCCGAGACTGGCATAGCTAATGAAAAACTGTTTTTT	CASSPETGIANEKLFF